These 26 T cell receptor beta chains share one sample of origin, sequenced in a study of blood T cell repertoires in COVID-19. TCRdb's table, derived via immunoSEQ multiplex PCR, lists solely in-frame clones and lacks some. The repertoire holds roughly 150,000 clones, about 87% seen once, with roughly 5.4% in the top ten. Sequencing used peripheral blood. These receptors all come from a human donor in a cohort sampled during active COVID-19.

The chain couples TRBV2 to TRBJ1-2, with D maybe TRBD1 (6 bases). The CDR3 has 12 amino acids. V lost 7 bases to trimming and J lost 3 bases, with 9 bases between them. Germline values: CDR1 SNHLY, CDR2 FYNNEI. The CDR3 sequence: CASKRQDYGYTF. The CDR3, as DNA: TGTGCCAGCAAGAGACAGGACTATGGCTACACCTTC. Combining the CDR3 with reference TRBV2 and TRBJ1-2 gives the whole variable domain EPEVTQTPSHQVTQMGQEVILRCVPISNHLYFYWYRQILGQKVEFLVSFYNNEISEKSEIFDDQFSVERPDGSNFTLKIRSTKLEDSAMYFCASKRQDYGYTFGSGTRLTVV.

The rearrangement uses TRBV6-6 and TRBJ1-5; no reliable D call. The V end was cut by 4 bases, the J end by 9 bases, with 7 bases between. This CDR3 has 11 residues. CDR1 and CDR2 (germline): MNHNY, SVGAGI (reference sequence). CDR3 loop: CASSSEVPQHF. CDR3 coding DNA: TGTGCCAGCAGTTCAGAAGTGCCCCAGCATTTT.

The chain combines TRBV5-1 with TRBJ2-1; D perhaps matches TRBD2 (7 bases). From germline, CDR1 is SGHRS and CDR2 YFSETQ. V lost 4 bases and J 4 bases, leaving 18 bases between the germline ends. This CDR3 comprises 16 residues. The CDR3 coding sequence is TGCGCCAGCAGCCCGTACGGAGGGGGGGCTTACAATGAGCAGTTCTTC. Translating gives CASSPYGGGAYNEQFF.

This clone has only a few counts. The chain recombines TRBV27 with TRBJ2-2, with D possibly matching TRBD2 (6 bases). V was pared by 0 bases and J by 9 bases, with 20 bases between. CDR1 is MNHEY and CDR2 is SMNVEV in the germline V gene (reference sequence). The CDR3 runs 17 residues. In DNA, the CDR3 is TGTGCCAGCAGTTTATCCGGGCTAGCGATCGGAACCCGGGAGCTGTTTTTT. This encodes CASSLSGLAIGTRELFF.

The chain recombines TRBV27 with TRBJ2-1; D might be TRBD2 (5 bases). Trimming pared 6 bases from V and 7 bases from J, leaving 19 bases between. Germline V CDR1 and CDR2: MNHEY, SMNVEV (reference sequence). This CDR3 is 15 amino acids long. CDR3 DNA: TGTGCCAGCAGCACCGGGCGCGGAGGTAAGAATGAGCAGTTCTTC. It is translated as CASSTGRGGKNEQFF.

This sequence joins TRBV5-1 and TRBJ2-7; TRBD2 matches 12 bases. The CDR3 runs 18 residues. The V segment lost 8 bases and the J segment 0 bases; nucleotides outside the gene matches: 15. CDR1 and CDR2 (germline): SGHRS, YFSETQ. In nucleotides, the CDR3 is TGCGCCAGGCGCGAGGGGACTAGCGGGTGGATGAGCTCCTACGAGCAGTACTTC. This encodes CARREGTSGWMSSYEQYF.

The rearrangement uses TRBV6-5 and TRBJ2-1; tentatively, D is TRBD2 (6 bases). In germline, CDR1 is MNHEY, CDR2 SVGAGI. The V and J ends lost 4 bases and 7 bases respectively, with 11 bases between them. The CDR3 loop spans 13 amino acids. CDR3 loop: CASSSGLANEQFF. Here the CDR3 DNA reads TGTGCCAGCAGTTCGGGACTTGCTAATGAGCAGTTCTTC.

The V and J genes are TRBV19 and TRBJ1-2, with D possibly being TRBD1 (6 bases). The CDR3 loop spans 15 amino acids. The V gene lost 4 bases and the J gene lost 0 bases, with 12 bases spanning the gap. CDR1 and CDR2 (germline): LNHDA, SQIVND (reference sequence). In DNA, the CDR3 is TGTGCCAGTAGTACCCCCGGGACACCTAACTATGGCTACACCTTC. Translated: CASSTPGTPNYGYTF.

The rearrangement joins TRBV11-3 to TRBJ2-2; 9 bases are a match to TRBD2. The ends lost 2 bases at V and 2 bases at J; junction bases unmatched: 3. CDR3 size: 16 residues. The V gene's germline CDR1 is SGHNT and CDR2 YENEEA. The CDR3 sequence is CASSLLAGANTGELFF. For the CDR3, the DNA is TGTGCCAGCAGCTTATTAGCGGGGGCCAACACCGGGGAGCTGTTTTTT.

The chain employs TRBV7-3 and TRBJ2-5; 8 bases agree with TRBD1. This CDR3 region has 16 residues. The trim removed 5 bases at V and 0 bases at J, leaving 8 bases unmatched. Germline-derived CDR1 and CDR2 are SGHTA and FQGTGA. CDR3 residues: CASSIPRTGYQETQYF. CDR3 nucleotide sequence: TGTGCCAGCAGCATACCCCGGACAGGGTACCAAGAGACCCAGTACTTC.

The chain combines TRBV7-9 with TRBJ2-5; D call uncertain. Germline V gene sequence: CDR1 SEHNR, CDR2 FQNEAQ (reference sequence). The CDR3 is 13 residues long. Trimming pared 2 bases from V and 1 base from J, leaving 5 bases between. The CDR3 reads CASSLSSQETQYF. In DNA, the CDR3 is TGTGCCAGCAGCTTAAGCTCCCAAGAGACCCAGTACTTC.

This rearrangement joins TRBV30 to TRBJ2-3; 7 positions match TRBD2. The V gene's germline CDR1 is GTSNPN and CDR2 SVGIG (reference sequence). V shed 0 bases and J 6 bases; nucleotides not matched to a gene: 3. The CDR3 contains 13 residues. The CDR3 spells CAWSVAGLDTQYF. The CDR3 DNA reads as TGTGCCTGGAGTGTAGCGGGGCTTGATACGCAGTATTTT. The entire variable domain, with the rest obtained from reference TRBV30 and TRBJ2-3, is as follows: SQTIHQWPATLVQPVGSPLSLECTVEGTSNPNLYWYRQAAGRGLQLLFYSVGIGQISSEVPQNLSASRPQDRQFILSSKKLLLSDSGFYLCAWSVAGLDTQYFGPGTRLTVL.

The chain employs TRBV7-9 and TRBJ2-5; TRBD1 matches 9 bases. This CDR3 comprises 15 residues. Germline assignment: CDR1 SEHNR and CDR2 FQNEAQ (reference sequence). J lost 5 bases, V lost 5 bases, and 9 bases had no gene match. CDR3 region: CASSPRTGAAETQYF. In DNA, the CDR3 is TGTGCCAGCAGCCCCCGGACAGGGGCGGCGGAGACCCAGTACTTC.

The chain carries TRBV28 and TRBJ2-1, with 7 bases matching TRBD1. The CDR3 consists of 14 residues. The ends lost 3 bases at V and 6 bases at J; junction bases unmatched: 5. CDR1 and CDR2 from the germline V gene are MDHEN and SYDVKM. The CDR3: CASSFYGQVNEQFF. For the CDR3, the DNA is TGTGCCAGCAGTTTTTACGGACAGGTCAATGAGCAGTTCTTC.

The V gene is TRBV28, the J gene TRBJ2-1; tentatively, D is TRBD2 (5 bases). Germline loops: CDR1 MDHEN, CDR2 SYDVKM. V shed 8 bases and J shed 4 bases, with 9 bases lying between them. CDR3 length: 12 residues. This chain's CDR3 is CASETGYNEQFF. The CDR3 DNA is TGTGCCAGCGAGACGGGGTACAATGAGCAGTTCTTC.

The rearrangement uses TRBV5-8 and TRBJ2-3; D perhaps matches TRBD2 (5 bases). The CDR3 sequence is 12 residues long. Per germline, CDR1 SGHTS and CDR2 YDEGEE. V lost 6 bases to trimming and J lost 3 bases, with 8 bases between them. CDR3 amino acids: CASTSGTDTQYF. CDR3 DNA: TGTGCCAGCACTTCGGGGACAGATACGCAGTATTTT. Complete variable domain (other parts from reference TRBV5-8 and TRBJ2-3): EAGVTQSPTHLIKTRGQQATLRCSPISGHTSVYWYQQALGLGLQFLLWYDEGEERNRGNFPPRFSGRQFPNYSSELNVNALELEDSALYLCASTSGTDTQYFGPGTRLTVL.

This chain links TRBV5-6 with TRBJ2-7; maybe TRBD1 (5 bases). V shed 1 base and J shed 4 bases, with 15 bases lying between them. CDR1 and CDR2 from the germline V gene are SGHDT and YYEEEE. The CDR3 has 15 residues. The CDR3 region is CASSLQGKISYEQYF. The CDR3 DNA sequence: TGTGCCAGCAGCTTGCAGGGCAAGATCTCTTACGAGCAGTACTTC.

The chain employs TRBV25-1 and TRBJ2-2; no firm D call. Trimming took off 3 bases at V and 6 bases at J, with 11 bases between the two ends. The CDR3 runs to 14 residues. Germline V lookup: CDR1 MGHDK, CDR2 SYGVNS. The CDR3 sequence: CASSDPVGPGELFF. CDR3 nucleotides: TGTGCCAGCAGTGACCCCGTTGGGCCCGGGGAGCTGTTTTTT. The whole variable domain, remainder taken from reference TRBV25-1 and TRBJ2-2, is EADIYQTPRYLVIGTGKKITLECSQTMGHDKMYWYQQDPGMELHLIHYSYGVNSTEKGDLSSESTVSRIRTEHFPLTLESARPSHTSQYLCASSDPVGPGELFFGEGSRLTVL.

The rearrangement joins TRBV19 to TRBJ1-5; the D is unclear. Per the germline V gene, CDR1 is LNHDA and CDR2 is SQIVND (reference sequence). The V gene lost 8 bases and the J gene lost 3 bases, with 11 bases spanning the gap. The CDR3 is 13 residues long. This CDR3 reads CASVAGNNQPQHF. The CDR3, as DNA: TGTGCCAGTGTCGCAGGCAACAATCAGCCCCAGCATTTT.

The chain uses TRBV3-1 (or the pseudogene TRBV3-2) and TRBJ1-2, with D perhaps matching TRBD1 (6 bases). Germline CDR1 LGHDT, CDR2 YNNKEL (reference sequence). The V and J ends lost 4 bases and 4 bases respectively, with 16 bases between them. There are 15 residues in the CDR3. DNA for the CDR3: TGTGCCAGCAGCCCCCGGGACAAGGGTAGCTATGGCTACACCTTC. Translated: CASSPRDKGSYGYTF.

The chain recombines TRBV6-5 with TRBJ2-7, with 7 bases that match TRBD1. From germline, CDR1 is MNHEY and CDR2 SVGAGI. V was clipped by 10 bases and J by 0 bases; unmatched bases: 6. This CDR3 region has 13 residues. CDR3 protein: CANRDSFSYEQYF. Here the CDR3 DNA reads TGTGCCAACCGGGACAGCTTCTCCTACGAGCAGTACTTC.

The gene calls are TRBV9 and TRBJ2-7, with D maybe TRBD2 (6 bases). V lost 3 bases to trimming and J lost 5 bases, with 15 bases between them. Germline lookup yields CDR1 SGDLS and CDR2 YYNGEE. This CDR3 spans 14 amino acids. CDR3 nucleotides: TGTGCCAGCAGCGGAGAGGGGCGGGGCCACGAGCAGTACTTC. It translates to CASSGEGRGHEQYF.

The chain couples TRBV28 to TRBJ1-2; a possible D gene is TRBD1 (6 bases). Looked up from germline, CDR1 is MDHEN and CDR2 is SYDVKM. V dropped 7 bases and J dropped 3 bases, with 21 bases sitting between them. The CDR3 consists of 16 residues. DNA for the CDR3: TGTGCCAGCATCCATATATCGGGGGGGCGCGACTATGGCTACACCTTC. This sequence encodes CASIHISGGRDYGYTF.

This sequence joins TRBV7-3 and TRBJ2-6, with unresolved D. CDR3 size: 15 residues. V was cut by 5 bases and J by 4 bases, with 12 bases left in between. Germline CDR1 is SGHTA and CDR2 is FQGTGA. CDR3 nucleotide sequence: TGTGCCAGCAGCCCAGCCCGGAGAGGGGCCAACGTCCTGACTTTC. Translating gives CASSPARRGANVLTF.

The chain couples TRBV7-2 to TRBJ1-2, with 9 bases lining up with TRBD1. Germline V gene data show CDR1 as SGHTA and CDR2 as FQGNSA. The CDR3 is 18 residues long. V gave up 0 bases and J gave up 4 bases; unmatched junction bases: 12. This chain's CDR3 is CASSLALQGARVGYGYTF. CDR3 nucleotide sequence: TGTGCCAGCAGCTTAGCCTTACAGGGGGCGCGTGTGGGCTATGGCTACACCTTC. Full variable domain (remainder filled in from reference TRBV7-2 and TRBJ1-2): GAGVSQSPSNKVTEKGKDVELRCDPISGHTALYWYRQSLGQGLEFLIYFQGNSAPDKSGLPSDRFSAERTGGSVSTLTIQRTQQEDSAVYLCASSLALQGARVGYGYTFGSGTRLTVV.

The chain joins TRBV2 to TRBJ2-1; tentatively, D is TRBD1 (6 bases). Trimming took off 6 bases at V and 9 bases at J, with 12 bases between the two ends. Germline V gene sequence: CDR1 SNHLY, CDR2 FYNNEI. The CDR3 has 12 amino acids. CDR3 amino acids: CASRERQVEQFF. CDR3 in DNA: TGTGCCAGCAGAGAGAGACAGGTTGAGCAGTTCTTC.